The 14 T cell receptor beta chains below come from one sample, sequenced in a study of T-cell reconstitution after alpha-beta-depleted transplantation in children. Unique molecular identifiers were incorporated when the TCRbeta library was constructed. Via MiXCR, TCRdb re-called the PCR reads, giving one row per CDR3 protein. The sample has around 700,000 distinct CDR3 sequences, roughly 13% seen once. The sample was PBMCs, taken before TCRalphabeta/CD19-depleted stem cell transplant. These receptors all stem from a girl aged 2-10 years with congenital amegakaryocytic thrombocytopenia, due to receive a stem cell transplant.

The CDR3 loop reads CASRLQTDTQYF. The CDR3 nucleotides read TGTGCCAGCAGACTTCAGACAGATACGCAGTATTTT. The chain combines TRBV28 with TRBJ2-3, with unresolved D. This CDR3 contains 12 residues. CDR1 and CDR2 from the germline V gene are MDHEN and SYDVKM. V was shortened by 6 bases and J by 3 bases, with 7 bases between the two germline ends. Combining the CDR3 with reference TRBV28 and TRBJ2-3 gives the whole variable domain DVKVTQSSRYLVKRTGEKVFLECVQDMDHENMFWYRQDPGLGLRLIYFSYDVKMKEKGDIPEGYSVSREKKERFSLILESASTNQTSMYLCASRLQTDTQYFGPGTRLTVL.

Comment on this clonotype: Given a much more abundant clone one base away, this may be a read error. This chain links TRBV12-3 or TRBV12-4 with TRBJ2-3, with D perhaps matching TRBD2 (6 bases). V lost 5 bases and J 4 bases, leaving 19 bases between the germline ends. This CDR3 is 16 amino acids long. CDR3 sequence (DNA): TGTGCCAGCAGTCACCCCCTAGCGAAGATACCAGATACGCAGTATTTT. Amino acid sequence: CASSHPLAKIPDTQYF.

This clonotype was seen only a few times. The chain recombines TRBV5-1 with TRBJ1-4, with D unresolved. The germline CDR1 and CDR2 sequences are SGHRS and YFSETQ. Trimming pared 4 bases from V and 12 bases from J, leaving 16 bases between. This CDR3 region has 13 residues. CDR3 in amino acids: CASSTRPGLELFF. The CDR3 bases are TGCGCCAGCAGCACCCGACCCGGTCTAGAACTGTTTTTT.

This clonotype showed up just a few times. This chain uses TRBV7-9 with TRBJ2-3; tentative D call: TRBD2 (6 bases). The germline CDR1 and CDR2 sequences are SEHNR and FQNEAQ (reference sequence). The V gene lost 1 base and the J gene lost 2 bases, with 13 bases spanning the gap. The CDR3 extends over 16 amino acids. CDR3 sequence reads: CASSLDPPGVTDTQYF. The CDR3 coding sequence is TGTGCCAGCAGCTTAGACCCTCCGGGGGTCACAGATACGCAGTATTTT.

On this clonotype itself: One base away lies a much larger clone, so this may be a sequencing read error. The genes are TRBV7-2 and TRBJ2-5; no definite D call. CDR1 SGHTA and CDR2 FQGNSA come from the germline V gene. Trimming removed 1 base at V and 1 base at J, with 4 bases between. The CDR3 has 13 residues. CDR3 bases: TGTGCCAGCAGCTTAGATATCCAAGAGACCCAGTACTTC. Protein product: CASSLDIQETQYF.

This clonotype was detected many times. The rearrangement links TRBV5-1 to TRBJ2-7; no firm D call. Germline loops: CDR1 SGHRS, CDR2 YFSETQ. The CDR3 totals 14 residues. V lost 1 base, J lost 3 bases, and 11 bases lay in between. DNA of the CDR3: TGCGCCAGCAGCTTGCGGCTAGGAAACTACGAGCAGTACTTC. It is translated as CASSLRLGNYEQYF.

This clonotype occurred many times. The V and J genes are TRBV5-1 and TRBJ2-5; tentatively, D is TRBD1 (5 bases). Trimming took off 0 bases at V and 7 bases at J, with 13 bases between the two ends. This CDR3 is 14 amino acids long. Germline assignment: CDR1 SGHRS and CDR2 YFSETQ. This CDR3 is CASSLDRQRATQYF. The CDR3, as DNA: TGCGCCAGCAGCTTGGATCGACAGAGAGCGACCCAGTACTTC.

This clonotype appeared many times. This chain links TRBV7-9 with TRBJ1-6; D call uncertain. The CDR3 has 16 amino acids. CDR1 and CDR2 (germline): SEHNR, FQNEAQ (reference sequence). Trimming stripped 5 bases from V and 8 bases from J, with 19 bases between. CDR3 sequence reads: CASSPTRLTGDSPLHF. The CDR3 bases are TGTGCCAGCAGCCCGACGAGGCTTACGGGAGATTCACCCCTCCACTTT.

The table lists this clonotype with many counts. The rearrangement links TRBV20-1 to TRBJ2-7; no clear D. Germline CDR1 reads DFQATT; CDR2 reads SNEGSKA (reference sequence). The CDR3 extends over 12 amino acids. The V end lost 4 bases, the J end lost 4 bases, and 11 bases lay between the germline ends. As DNA, the CDR3 is TGCAGTGCTACTAACCTTGTTTACGAGCAGTACTTC. This gives the protein CSATNLVYEQYF.

This clonotype was observed many times. The chain couples TRBV15 to TRBJ2-2, with D uncertain. The CDR3 covers 13 residues. The germline gives CDR1 LNHNV, CDR2 YYDKDF (reference sequence). Trimming left V 0 bases short and J 8 bases short, with 7 bases between. The CDR3 coding sequence is TGTGCCACCAGCAGAGATCTTACGGGGGAGCTGTTTTTT. Protein sequence: CATSRDLTGELFF.

This sequence joins TRBV7-2 and TRBJ2-6; TRBD2 might be the D (5 bases). Trimming stripped 5 bases from V and 1 base from J, with 12 bases between. Germline CDR1 and CDR2: SGHTA and FQGNSA. This CDR3 has 16 residues. The CDR3 DNA sequence: TGTGCCAGCAGCCCCCGAGGGTTTTCTGGGGCCAACGTCCTGACTTTC. This encodes CASSPRGFSGANVLTF.

This clonotype was counted ten times or more. The chain has TRBV14 and TRBJ2-7; TRBD2 might be the D (6 bases). CDR3 size: 14 residues. Trimming removed 3 bases from V and 3 bases from J, with 12 bases in between. Germline V lookup: CDR1 SGHDN, CDR2 FVKESK. The DNA for the CDR3 is TGTGCCAGCAGCCACCGGCGCGGGGTCTACGAGCAGTACTTC. Its protein product is CASSHRRGVYEQYF.

About this clonotype itself: Mismatch with germline at one junction end may stem from a read error. J is TRBJ1-2 and V is TRBV5-1; D is possibly TRBD1 (6 bases). The germline gives CDR1 SGHRS, CDR2 YFSETQ. The CDR3 runs 15 residues. The CDR3 region has the DNA TGCGCCAGCAGCCAAAGGGGGTACGGCGGCTATGGCTGCACCTTC. It yields the protein CASSQRGYGGYGCTF. Variable domain in full (rest from reference TRBV5-1 and TRBJ1-2): KAGVTQTPRYLIKTRGQQVTLSCSPISGHRSVSWYQQTPGQGLQFLFEYFSETQRNKGNFPGRFSGRQFSNSRSEMNVSTLELGDSALYLCASSQRGYGGYGCTFGSGTRLTVV.

The chain has TRBV5-1 and TRBJ2-7; TRBD1 might be the D (6 bases). Germline V CDR1 and CDR2: SGHRS, YFSETQ. This CDR3 has 15 amino acids. The V gene lost 4 bases and the J gene lost 0 bases, with 14 bases spanning the gap. CDR3 loop: CASSPGQTSSYEQYF. The CDR3 DNA reads as TGCGCCAGCAGCCCCGGACAGACAAGCTCCTACGAGCAGTACTTC.